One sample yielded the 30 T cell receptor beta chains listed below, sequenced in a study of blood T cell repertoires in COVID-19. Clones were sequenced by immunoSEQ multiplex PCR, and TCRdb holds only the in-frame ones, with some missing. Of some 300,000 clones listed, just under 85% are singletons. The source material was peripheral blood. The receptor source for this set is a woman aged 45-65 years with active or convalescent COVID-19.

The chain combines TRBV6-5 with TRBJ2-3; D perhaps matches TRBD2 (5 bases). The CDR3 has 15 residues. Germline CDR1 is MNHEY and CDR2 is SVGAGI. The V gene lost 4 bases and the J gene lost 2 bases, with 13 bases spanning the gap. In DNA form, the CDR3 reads TGTGCCAGCAGTTCCCCGGACTTGTACACAGATACGCAGTATTTT. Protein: CASSSPDLYTDTQYF.

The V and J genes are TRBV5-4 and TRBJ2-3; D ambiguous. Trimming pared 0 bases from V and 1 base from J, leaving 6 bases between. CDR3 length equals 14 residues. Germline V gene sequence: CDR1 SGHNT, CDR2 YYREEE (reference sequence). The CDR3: CASSLGLGTDTQYF. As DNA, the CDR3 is TGTGCCAGCAGCTTGGGCCTAGGCACAGATACGCAGTATTTT.

CDR3 coding DNA: TGTGCCAGCAGCCTAGGCGGCAGCGGGGGTTACAATGAGCAGTTCTTC. Translating it yields CASSLGGSGGYNEQFF. The chain joins TRBV7-3 to TRBJ2-1; the match to TRBD2 covers 8 bases. Germline V gene data show CDR1 as SGHTA and CDR2 as FQGTGA. The CDR3 sequence is 16 residues long. The V segment lost 5 bases and the J segment 4 bases; nucleotides outside the gene matches: 10.

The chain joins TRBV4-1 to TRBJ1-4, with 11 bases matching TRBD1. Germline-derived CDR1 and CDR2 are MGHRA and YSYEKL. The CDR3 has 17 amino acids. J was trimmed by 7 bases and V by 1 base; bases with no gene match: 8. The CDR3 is CASSQGSRTGGFEKLFF. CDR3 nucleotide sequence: TGCGCCAGCAGCCAAGGTAGTAGGACAGGGGGCTTTGAAAAACTGTTTTTT.

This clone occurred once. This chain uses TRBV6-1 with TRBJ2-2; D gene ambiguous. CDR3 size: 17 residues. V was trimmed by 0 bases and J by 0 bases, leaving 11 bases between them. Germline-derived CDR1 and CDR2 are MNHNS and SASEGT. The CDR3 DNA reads TGTGCCAGCAGTGAAGCGTCGATCGGAGCGAACACCGGGGAGCTGTTTTTT. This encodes CASSEASIGANTGELFF.

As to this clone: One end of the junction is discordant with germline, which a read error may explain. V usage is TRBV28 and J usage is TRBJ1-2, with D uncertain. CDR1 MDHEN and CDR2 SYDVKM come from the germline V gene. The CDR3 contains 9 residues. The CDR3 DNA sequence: TGTGCCAGCAGTCCCCCACACGCCTTC. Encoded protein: CASSPPHAF.

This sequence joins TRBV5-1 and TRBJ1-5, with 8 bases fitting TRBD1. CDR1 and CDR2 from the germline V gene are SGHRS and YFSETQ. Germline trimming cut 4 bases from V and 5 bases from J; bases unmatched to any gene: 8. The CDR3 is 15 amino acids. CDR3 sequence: CASSPSGQGDQPQHF. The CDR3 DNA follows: TGCGCCAGCAGCCCCAGTGGACAGGGCGATCAGCCCCAGCATTTT.

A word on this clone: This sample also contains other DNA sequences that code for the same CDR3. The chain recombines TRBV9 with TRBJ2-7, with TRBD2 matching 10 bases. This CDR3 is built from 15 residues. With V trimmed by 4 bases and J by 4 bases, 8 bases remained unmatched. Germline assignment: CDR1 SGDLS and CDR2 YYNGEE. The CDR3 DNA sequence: TGTGCCAGCAGCCCCAGGGGAGCGGGAGGGTACGAGCAGTACTTC. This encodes CASSPRGAGGYEQYF.

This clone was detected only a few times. The CDR3 region is CASSLASGTGVEQYF. CDR3 in DNA: TGCGCCAGCAGCTTGGCCTCGGGGACAGGGGTCGAGCAGTACTTC. V and J are TRBV5-1 and TRBJ2-7, with 10 nucleotides matching TRBD1. Germline assignment: CDR1 SGHRS and CDR2 YFSETQ. Trimming at V came to 0 bases and at J to 6 bases, leaving 6 bases not matched to a gene. The CDR3 has 15 amino acids.

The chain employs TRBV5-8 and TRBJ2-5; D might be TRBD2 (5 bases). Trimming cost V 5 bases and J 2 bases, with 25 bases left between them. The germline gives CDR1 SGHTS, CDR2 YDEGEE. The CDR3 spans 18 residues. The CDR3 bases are TGTGCCAGCAGTCCACTGGGCTACGGCCAACTAGGACAAGAGACCCAGTACTTC. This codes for CASSPLGYGQLGQETQYF.

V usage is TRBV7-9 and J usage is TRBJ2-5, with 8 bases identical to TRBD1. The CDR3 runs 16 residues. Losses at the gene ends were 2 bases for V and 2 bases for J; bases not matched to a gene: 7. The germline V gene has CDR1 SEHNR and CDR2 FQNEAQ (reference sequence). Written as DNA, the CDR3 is TGTGCCAGCAGCTTAATCCTGACAGGGGTGCAAGAGACCCAGTACTTC. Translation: CASSLILTGVQETQYF.

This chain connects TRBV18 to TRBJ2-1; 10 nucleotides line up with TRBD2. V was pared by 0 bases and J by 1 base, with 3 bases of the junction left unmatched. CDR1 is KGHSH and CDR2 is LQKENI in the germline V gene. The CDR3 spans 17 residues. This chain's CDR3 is CASSPPSGLASYNEQFF. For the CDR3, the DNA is TGTGCCAGCTCACCACCGTCGGGACTAGCGTCCTACAATGAGCAGTTCTTC.

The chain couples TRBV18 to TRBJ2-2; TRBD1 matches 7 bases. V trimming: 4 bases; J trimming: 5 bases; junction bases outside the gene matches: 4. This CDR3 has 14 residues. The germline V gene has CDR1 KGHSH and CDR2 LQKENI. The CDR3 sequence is CASSRRQGTGELFF. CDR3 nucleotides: TGTGCCAGCTCACGACGACAGGGAACCGGGGAGCTGTTTTTT.

The CDR3 DNA follows: TGTGCCAGCAGCTTAGCGGGAGAACCTCGGGATGAGCAGTTCTTC. Protein: CASSLAGEPRDEQFF. The V gene is TRBV28, the J gene TRBJ2-1; the match to TRBD2 covers 9 bases. The germline gives CDR1 MDHEN, CDR2 SYDVKM. V lost 6 bases and J lost 8; bases outside the gene matches: 11. The CDR3 consists of 15 residues.

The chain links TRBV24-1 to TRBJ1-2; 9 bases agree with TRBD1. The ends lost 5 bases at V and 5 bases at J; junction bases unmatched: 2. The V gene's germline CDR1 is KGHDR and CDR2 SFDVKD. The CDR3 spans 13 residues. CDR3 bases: TGTGCCACCAGTGTTGGGACAGGGTATGGCTACACCTTC. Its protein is CATSVGTGYGYTF.

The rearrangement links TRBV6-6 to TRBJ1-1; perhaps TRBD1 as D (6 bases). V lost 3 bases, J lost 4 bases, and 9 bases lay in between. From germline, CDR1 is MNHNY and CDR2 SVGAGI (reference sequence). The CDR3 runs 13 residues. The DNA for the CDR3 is TGTGCCAGCAGTTATAGGGGGGGCACTGAAGCTTTCTTT. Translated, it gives CASSYRGGTEAFF.

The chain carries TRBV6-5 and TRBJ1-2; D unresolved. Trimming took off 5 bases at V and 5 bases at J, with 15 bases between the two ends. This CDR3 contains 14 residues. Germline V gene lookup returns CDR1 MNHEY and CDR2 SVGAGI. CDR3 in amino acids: CASSPLGREYGYTF. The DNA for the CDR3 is TGTGCCAGCAGTCCCCTGGGCCGGGAGTATGGCTACACCTTC.

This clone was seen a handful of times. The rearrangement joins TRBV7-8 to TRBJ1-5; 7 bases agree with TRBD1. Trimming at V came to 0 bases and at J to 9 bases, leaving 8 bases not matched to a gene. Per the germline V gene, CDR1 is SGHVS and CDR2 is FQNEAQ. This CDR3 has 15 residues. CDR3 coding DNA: TGTGCCAGCAGCTTAGCGGAGGGGGCCAAATGGCCCCAGCATTTT. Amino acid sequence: CASSLAEGAKWPQHF. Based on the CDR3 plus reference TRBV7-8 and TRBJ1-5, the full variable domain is GAGVSQSPRYKVAKRGQDVALRCDPISGHVSLFWYQQALGQGPEFLTYFQNEAQLDKSGLPSDRFFAERPEGSVSTLKIQRTQQEDSAVYLCASSLAEGAKWPQHFGDGTRLSIL.

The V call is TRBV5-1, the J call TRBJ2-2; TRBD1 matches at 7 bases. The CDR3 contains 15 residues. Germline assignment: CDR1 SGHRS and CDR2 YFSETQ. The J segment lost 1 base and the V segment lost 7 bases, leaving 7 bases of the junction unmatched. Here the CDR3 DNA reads TGCGCCAGCGGATCCGGGACAGTGAACACCGGGGAGCTGTTTTTT. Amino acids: CASGSGTVNTGELFF. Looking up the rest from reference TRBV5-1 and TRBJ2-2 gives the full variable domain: KAGVTQTPRYLIKTRGQQVTLSCSPISGHRSVSWYQQTPGQGLQFLFEYFSETQRNKGNFPGRFSGRQFSNSRSEMNVSTLELGDSALYLCASGSGTVNTGELFFGEGSRLTVL.

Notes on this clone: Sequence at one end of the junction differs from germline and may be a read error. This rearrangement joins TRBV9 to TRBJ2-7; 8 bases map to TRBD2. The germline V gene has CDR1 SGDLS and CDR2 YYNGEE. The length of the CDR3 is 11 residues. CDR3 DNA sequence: TGTGCCAGCAGCGATCGACTAGCGTATCTCTTC. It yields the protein CASSDRLAYLF.

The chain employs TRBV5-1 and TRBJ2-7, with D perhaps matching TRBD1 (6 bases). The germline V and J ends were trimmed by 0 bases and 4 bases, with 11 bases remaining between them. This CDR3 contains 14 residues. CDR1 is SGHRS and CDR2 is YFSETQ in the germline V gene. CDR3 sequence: CASSLGQAKYEQYF. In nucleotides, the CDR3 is TGCGCCAGCAGCTTGGGACAGGCTAAGTACGAGCAGTACTTC. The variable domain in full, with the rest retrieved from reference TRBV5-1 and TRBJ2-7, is KAGVTQTPRYLIKTRGQQVTLSCSPISGHRSVSWYQQTPGQGLQFLFEYFSETQRNKGNFPGRFSGRQFSNSRSEMNVSTLELGDSALYLCASSLGQAKYEQYFGPGTRLTVT.

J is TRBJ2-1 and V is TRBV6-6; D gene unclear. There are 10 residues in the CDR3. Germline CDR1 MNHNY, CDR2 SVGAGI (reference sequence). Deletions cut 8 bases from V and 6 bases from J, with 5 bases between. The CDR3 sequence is CASGLNEQFF. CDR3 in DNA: TGTGCCAGCGGGCTCAATGAGCAGTTCTTC.

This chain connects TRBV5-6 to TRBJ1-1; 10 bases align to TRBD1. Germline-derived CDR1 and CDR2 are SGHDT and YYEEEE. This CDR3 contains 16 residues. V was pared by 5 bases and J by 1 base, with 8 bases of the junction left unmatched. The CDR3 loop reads CASSSTGGARNTEAFF. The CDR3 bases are TGTGCCAGCAGTTCGACAGGGGGCGCTCGGAACACTGAAGCTTTCTTT.

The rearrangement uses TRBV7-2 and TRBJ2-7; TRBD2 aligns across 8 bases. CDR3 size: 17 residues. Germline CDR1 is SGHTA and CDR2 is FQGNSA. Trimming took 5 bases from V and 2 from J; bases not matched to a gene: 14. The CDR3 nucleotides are TGTGCCAGCAGCCCCGTGGGTAGCGGGACTTTACCCTACGAGCAGTACTTC. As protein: CASSPVGSGTLPYEQYF.

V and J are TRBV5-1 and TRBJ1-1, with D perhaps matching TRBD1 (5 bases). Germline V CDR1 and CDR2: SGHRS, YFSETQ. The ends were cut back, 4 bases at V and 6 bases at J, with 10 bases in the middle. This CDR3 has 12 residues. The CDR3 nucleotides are TGCGCCAGCAGCCCGGGACTCGCTGAAGCTTTCTTT. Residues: CASSPGLAEAFF.

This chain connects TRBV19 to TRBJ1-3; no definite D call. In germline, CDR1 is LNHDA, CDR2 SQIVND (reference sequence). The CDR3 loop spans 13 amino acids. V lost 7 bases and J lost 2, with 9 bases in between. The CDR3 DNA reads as TGTGCCAGTACCACAGAGCCTGGAAACACCATATATTTT. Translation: CASTTEPGNTIYF.

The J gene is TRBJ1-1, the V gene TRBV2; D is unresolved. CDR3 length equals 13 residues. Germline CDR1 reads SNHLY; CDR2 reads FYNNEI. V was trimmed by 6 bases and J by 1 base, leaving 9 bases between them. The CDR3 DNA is TGTGCCAGCAGGAGGGAGGGGAACACTGAAGCTTTCTTT. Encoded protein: CASRREGNTEAFF.

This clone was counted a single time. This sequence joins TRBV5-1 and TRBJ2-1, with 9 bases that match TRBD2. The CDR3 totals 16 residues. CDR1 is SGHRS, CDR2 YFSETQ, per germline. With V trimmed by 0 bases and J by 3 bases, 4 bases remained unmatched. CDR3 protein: CASSLEETSGYNEQFF. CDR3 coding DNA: TGCGCCAGCAGCTTGGAGGAGACTAGCGGCTACAATGAGCAGTTCTTC.

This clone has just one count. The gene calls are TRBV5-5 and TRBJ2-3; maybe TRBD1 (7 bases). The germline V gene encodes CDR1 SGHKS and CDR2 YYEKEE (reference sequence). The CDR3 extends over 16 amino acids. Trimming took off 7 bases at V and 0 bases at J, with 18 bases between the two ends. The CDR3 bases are TGTGCCAGCGGAGGGGGCCACCCCACTAGCACAGATACGCAGTATTTT. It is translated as CASGGGHPTSTDTQYF.

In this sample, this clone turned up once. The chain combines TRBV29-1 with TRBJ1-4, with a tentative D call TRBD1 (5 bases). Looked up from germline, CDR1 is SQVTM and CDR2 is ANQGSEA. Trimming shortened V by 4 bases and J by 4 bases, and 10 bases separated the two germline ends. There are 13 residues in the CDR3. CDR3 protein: CSVGAGFNEKLFF. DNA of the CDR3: TGCAGCGTTGGGGCAGGGTTTAATGAAAAACTGTTTTTT.